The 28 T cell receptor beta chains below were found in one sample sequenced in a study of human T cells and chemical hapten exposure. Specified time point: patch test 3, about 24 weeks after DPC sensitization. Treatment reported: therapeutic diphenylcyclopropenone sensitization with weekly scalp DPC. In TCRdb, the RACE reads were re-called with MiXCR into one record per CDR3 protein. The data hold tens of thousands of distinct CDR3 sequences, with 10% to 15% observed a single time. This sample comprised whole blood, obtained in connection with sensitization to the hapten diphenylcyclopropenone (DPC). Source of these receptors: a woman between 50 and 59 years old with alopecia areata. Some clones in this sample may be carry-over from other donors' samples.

The CDR3 nucleotides are TGTGCCAGCAGTAAAGACCGGGACAGGGGATATCAGCCCCAGCATTTT. Translating it yields CASSKDRDRGYQPQHF. The chain combines TRBV27 with TRBJ1-5, with 10 bases fitting TRBD1. The CDR3 runs 16 residues. From germline, CDR1 is MNHEY and CDR2 SMNVEV (reference sequence). Losses at the gene ends were 5 bases for V and 5 bases for J; bases not matched to a gene: 9.

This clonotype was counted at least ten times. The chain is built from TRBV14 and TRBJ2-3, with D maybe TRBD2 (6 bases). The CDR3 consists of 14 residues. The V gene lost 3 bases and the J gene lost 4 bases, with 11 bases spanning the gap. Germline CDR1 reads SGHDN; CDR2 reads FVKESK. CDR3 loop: CASSHRLVADTQYF. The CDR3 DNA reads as TGTGCCAGCAGCCACAGACTAGTAGCAGATACGCAGTATTTT.

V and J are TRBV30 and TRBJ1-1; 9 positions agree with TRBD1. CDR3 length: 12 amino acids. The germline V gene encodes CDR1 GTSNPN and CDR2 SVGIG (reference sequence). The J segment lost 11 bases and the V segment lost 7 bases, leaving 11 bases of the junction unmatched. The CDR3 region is CALHRDRVLAFF. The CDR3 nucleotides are TGTGCCTTACACCGGGACAGGGTCTTGGCTTTCTTT.

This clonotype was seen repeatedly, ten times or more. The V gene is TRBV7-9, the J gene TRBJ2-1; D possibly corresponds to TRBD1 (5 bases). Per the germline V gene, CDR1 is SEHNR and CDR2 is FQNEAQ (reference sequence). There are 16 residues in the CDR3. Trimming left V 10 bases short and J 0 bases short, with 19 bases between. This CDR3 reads CATPMGPLSSYNEQFF. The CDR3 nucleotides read TGTGCCACCCCCATGGGGCCACTGAGCTCCTACAATGAGCAGTTCTTC.

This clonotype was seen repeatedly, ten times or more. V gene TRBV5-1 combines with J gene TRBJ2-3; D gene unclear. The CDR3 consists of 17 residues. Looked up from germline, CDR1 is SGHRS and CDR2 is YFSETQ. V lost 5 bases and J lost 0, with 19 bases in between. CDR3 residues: CASSPSPLSTSTDTQYF. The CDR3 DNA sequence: TGCGCCAGCAGTCCCTCCCCCCTCTCCACTAGCACAGATACGCAGTATTTT.

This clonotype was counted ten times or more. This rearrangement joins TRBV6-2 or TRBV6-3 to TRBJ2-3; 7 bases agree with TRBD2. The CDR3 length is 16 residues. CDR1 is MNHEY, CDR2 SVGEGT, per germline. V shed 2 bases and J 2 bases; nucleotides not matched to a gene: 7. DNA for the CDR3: TGTGCCAGCAGTTACCGACTAGCAAAAAACACAGATACGCAGTATTTT. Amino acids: CASSYRLAKNTDTQYF.

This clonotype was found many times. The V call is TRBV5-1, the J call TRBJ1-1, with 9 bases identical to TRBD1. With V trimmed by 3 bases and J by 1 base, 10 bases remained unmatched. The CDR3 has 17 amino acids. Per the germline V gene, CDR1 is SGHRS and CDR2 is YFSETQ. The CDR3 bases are TGCGCCAGCAGCTCAGGAGGGACAGGGTCGGGGAACACTGAAGCTTTCTTT. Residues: CASSSGGTGSGNTEAFF.

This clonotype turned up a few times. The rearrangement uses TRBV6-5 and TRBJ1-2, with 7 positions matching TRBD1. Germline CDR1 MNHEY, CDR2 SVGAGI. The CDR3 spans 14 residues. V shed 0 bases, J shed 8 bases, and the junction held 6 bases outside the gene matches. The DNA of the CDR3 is TGTGCCAGCAGTTACTCTACAGGGGTACAAGGCTACACCTTC. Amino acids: CASSYSTGVQGYTF.

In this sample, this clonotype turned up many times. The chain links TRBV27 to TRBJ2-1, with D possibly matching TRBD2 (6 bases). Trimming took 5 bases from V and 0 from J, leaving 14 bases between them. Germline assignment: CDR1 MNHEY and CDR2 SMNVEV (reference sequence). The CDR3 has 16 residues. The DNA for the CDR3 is TGTGCCAGCAGTCCCCTAGCGTCGAGCTCCTACAATGAGCAGTTCTTC. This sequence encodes CASSPLASSSYNEQFF.

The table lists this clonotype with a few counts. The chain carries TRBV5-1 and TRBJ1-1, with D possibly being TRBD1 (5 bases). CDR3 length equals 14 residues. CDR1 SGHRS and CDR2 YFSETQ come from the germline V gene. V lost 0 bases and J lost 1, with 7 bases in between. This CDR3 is CASSLDTGNTEAFF. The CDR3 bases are TGCGCCAGCAGCTTGGATACAGGGAACACTGAAGCTTTCTTT. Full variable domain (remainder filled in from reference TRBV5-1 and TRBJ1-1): KAGVTQTPRYLIKTRGQQVTLSCSPISGHRSVSWYQQTPGQGLQFLFEYFSETQRNKGNFPGRFSGRQFSNSRSEMNVSTLELGDSALYLCASSLDTGNTEAFFGQGTRLTVV.

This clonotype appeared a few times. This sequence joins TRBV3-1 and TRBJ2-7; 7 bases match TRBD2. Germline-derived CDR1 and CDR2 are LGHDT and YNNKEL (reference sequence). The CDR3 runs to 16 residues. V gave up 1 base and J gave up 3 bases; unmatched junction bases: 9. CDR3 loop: CASSQAPLAEVYEQYF. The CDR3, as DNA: TGTGCCAGCAGCCAAGCTCCCCTAGCGGAGGTCTACGAGCAGTACTTC.

The CDR3 here is CASSLDQKRDQSYEQYF. The CDR3 nucleotides are TGTGCCAGCAGCTTAGATCAGAAGCGGGACCAGTCCTACGAGCAGTACTTC. The V and J genes are TRBV11-2 and TRBJ2-7, with 7 bases fitting TRBD2. Germline CDR1 is SGHAT and CDR2 is FQNNGV. The CDR3 is 17 amino acids. V shed 0 bases, J shed 1 base, and the junction held 9 bases outside the gene matches.

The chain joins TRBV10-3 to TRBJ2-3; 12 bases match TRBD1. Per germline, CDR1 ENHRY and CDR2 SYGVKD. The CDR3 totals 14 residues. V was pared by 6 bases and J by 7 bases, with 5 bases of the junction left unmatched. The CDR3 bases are TGTGCCATCAGCGGGACAGGGGGCGCGAATACGCAGTATTTT. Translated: CAISGTGGANTQYF.

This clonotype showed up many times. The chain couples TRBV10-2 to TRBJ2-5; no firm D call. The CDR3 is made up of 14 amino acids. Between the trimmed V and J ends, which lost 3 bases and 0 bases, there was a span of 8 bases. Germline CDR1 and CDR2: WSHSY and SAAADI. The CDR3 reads CASSELVNQETQYF. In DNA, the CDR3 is TGCGCCAGCAGTGAATTGGTAAACCAAGAGACCCAGTACTTC.

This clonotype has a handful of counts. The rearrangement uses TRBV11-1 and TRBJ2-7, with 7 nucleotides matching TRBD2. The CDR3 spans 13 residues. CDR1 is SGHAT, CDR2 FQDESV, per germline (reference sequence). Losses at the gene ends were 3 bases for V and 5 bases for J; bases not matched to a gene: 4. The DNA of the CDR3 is TGTGCCAGCAGCTTGGGCCTAGCGGACGAGCAGTACTTC. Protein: CASSLGLADEQYF.

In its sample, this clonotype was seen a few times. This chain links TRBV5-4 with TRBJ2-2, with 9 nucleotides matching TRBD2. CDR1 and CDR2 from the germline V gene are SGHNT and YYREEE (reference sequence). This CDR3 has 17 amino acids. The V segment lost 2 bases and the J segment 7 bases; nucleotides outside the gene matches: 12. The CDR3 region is CASSLAGTSLVVGELFF. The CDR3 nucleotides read TGTGCCAGCAGCTTAGCTGGGACTAGCCTAGTGGTCGGGGAGCTGTTTTTT.

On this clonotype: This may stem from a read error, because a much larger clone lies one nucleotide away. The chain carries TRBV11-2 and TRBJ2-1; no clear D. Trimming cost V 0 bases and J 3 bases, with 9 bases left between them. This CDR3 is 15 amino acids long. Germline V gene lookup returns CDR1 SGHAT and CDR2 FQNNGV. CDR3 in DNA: TGTGCCAGCAGCTTAGAACCCGCCAACTACAATGAGCAGTTCTTC. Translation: CASSLEPANYNEQFF.

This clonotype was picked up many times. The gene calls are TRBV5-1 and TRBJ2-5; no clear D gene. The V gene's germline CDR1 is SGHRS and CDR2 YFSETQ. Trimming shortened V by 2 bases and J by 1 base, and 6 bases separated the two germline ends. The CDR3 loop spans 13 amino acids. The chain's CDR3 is CASSFSAQETQYF. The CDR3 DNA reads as TGCGCCAGCAGCTTCAGCGCCCAAGAGACCCAGTACTTC.

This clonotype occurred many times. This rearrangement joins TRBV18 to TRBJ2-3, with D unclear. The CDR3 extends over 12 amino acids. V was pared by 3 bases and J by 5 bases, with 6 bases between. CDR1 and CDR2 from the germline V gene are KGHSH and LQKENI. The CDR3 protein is CASSPIGDTQYF. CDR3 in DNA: TGTGCCAGCTCACCCATCGGAGATACGCAGTATTTT.

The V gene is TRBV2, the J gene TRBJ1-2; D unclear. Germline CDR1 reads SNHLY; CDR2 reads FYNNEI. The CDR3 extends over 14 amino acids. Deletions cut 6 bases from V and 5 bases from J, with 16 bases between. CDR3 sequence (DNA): TGTGCCAGCAGCCGTAGTACAGCGGGATATGGCTACACCTTC. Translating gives CASSRSTAGYGYTF.

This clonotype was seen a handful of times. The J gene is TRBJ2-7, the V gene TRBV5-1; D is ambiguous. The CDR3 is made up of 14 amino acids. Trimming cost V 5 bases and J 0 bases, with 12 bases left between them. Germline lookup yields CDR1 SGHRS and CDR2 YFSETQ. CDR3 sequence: CASSSQPSSYEQYF. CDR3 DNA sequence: TGCGCCAGCAGTTCTCAGCCTAGCTCCTACGAGCAGTACTTC.

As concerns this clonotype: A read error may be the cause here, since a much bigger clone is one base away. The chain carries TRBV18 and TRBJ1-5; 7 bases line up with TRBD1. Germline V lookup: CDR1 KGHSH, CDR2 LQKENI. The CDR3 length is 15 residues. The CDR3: CVSSPTGIWDQPQHF. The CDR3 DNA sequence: TGTGTCAGCTCACCGACAGGGATCTGGGATCAGCCCCAGCATTTT.

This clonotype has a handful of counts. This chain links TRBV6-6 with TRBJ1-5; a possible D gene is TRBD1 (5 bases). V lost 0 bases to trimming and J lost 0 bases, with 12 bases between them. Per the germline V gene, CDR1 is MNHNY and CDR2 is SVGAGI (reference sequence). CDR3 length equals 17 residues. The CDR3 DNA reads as TGTGCCAGCAGTTACTCGGCCGGGGGATATAGCAATCAGCCCCAGCATTTT. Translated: CASSYSAGGYSNQPQHF.

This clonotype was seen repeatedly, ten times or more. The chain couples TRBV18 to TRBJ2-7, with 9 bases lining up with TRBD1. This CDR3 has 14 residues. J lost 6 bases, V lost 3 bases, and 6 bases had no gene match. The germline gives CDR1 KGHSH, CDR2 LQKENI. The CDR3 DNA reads TGTGCCAGCTCACCGGGACAGGGAGTCGGCGAGCAGTACTTC. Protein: CASSPGQGVGEQYF. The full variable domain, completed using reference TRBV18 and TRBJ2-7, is NAGVMQNPRHLVRRRGQEARLRCSPMKGHSHVYWYRQLPEEGLKFMVYLQKENIIDESGMPKERFSAEFPKEGPSILRIQQVVRGDSAAYFCASSPGQGVGEQYFGPGTRLTVT.

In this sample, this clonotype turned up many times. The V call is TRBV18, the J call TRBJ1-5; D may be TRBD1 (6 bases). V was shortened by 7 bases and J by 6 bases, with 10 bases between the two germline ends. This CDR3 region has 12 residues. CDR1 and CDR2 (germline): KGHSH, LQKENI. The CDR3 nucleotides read TGTGCCAGCTGCCAGGGGAGTCAGCCCCAGCATTTT. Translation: CASCQGSQPQHF.

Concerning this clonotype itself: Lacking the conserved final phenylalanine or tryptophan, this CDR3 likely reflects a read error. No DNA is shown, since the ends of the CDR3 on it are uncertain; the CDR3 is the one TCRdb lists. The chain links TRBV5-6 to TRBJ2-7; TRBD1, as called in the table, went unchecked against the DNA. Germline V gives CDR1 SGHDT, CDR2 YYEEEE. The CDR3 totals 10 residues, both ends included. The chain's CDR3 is CASSLREQGP.

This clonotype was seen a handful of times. The CDR3 reads CSVERDRVGYTF. The CDR3 bases are TGCAGCGTTGAACGGGACAGGGTCGGCTACACCTTC. The chain links TRBV29-1 to TRBJ1-2; 9 bases are shared with TRBD1. The CDR3 consists of 12 residues. V lost 2 bases, J lost 8 bases, and 3 bases stayed unmatched. Looked up from germline, CDR1 is SQVTM and CDR2 is ANQGSEA.

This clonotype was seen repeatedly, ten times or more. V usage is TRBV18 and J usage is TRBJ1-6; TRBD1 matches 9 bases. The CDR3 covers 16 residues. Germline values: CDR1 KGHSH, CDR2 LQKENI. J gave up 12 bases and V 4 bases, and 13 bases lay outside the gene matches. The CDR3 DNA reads TGTGCCAGCTCACTTGACAGGGGGAGAACGCGGCTACCCCTCCACTTT. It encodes CASSLDRGRTRLPLHF.